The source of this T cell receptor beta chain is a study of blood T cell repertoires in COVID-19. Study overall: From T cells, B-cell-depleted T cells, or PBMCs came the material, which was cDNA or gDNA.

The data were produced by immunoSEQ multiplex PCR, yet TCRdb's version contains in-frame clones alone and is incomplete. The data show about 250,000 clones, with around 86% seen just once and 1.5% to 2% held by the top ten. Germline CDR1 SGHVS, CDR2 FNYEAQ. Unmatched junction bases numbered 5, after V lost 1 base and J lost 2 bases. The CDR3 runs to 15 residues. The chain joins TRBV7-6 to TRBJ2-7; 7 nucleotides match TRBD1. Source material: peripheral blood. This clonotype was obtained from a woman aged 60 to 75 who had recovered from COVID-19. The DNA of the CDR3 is TGTGCCAGCAGCTTAGTAGGGGGCCTCACCTACGAGCAGTACTTC. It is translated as CASSLVGGLTYEQYF.